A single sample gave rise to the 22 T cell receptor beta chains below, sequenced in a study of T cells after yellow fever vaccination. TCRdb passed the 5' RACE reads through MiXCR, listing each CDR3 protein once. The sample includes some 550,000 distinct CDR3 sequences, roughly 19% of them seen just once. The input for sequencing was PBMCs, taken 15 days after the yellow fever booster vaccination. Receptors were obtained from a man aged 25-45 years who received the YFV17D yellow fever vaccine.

In DNA form, the CDR3 reads TGCAGTGCTAGAGCCGCCCTGGGACTAGAGTACGAGCAGTACTTC. This codes for CSARAALGLEYEQYF. The chain carries TRBV20-1 and TRBJ2-7; 8 bases are shared with TRBD2. Germline trimming cut 1 base from V and 4 bases from J; bases unmatched to any gene: 9. This CDR3 has 15 amino acids. Germline V gives CDR1 DFQATT, CDR2 SNEGSKA (reference sequence).

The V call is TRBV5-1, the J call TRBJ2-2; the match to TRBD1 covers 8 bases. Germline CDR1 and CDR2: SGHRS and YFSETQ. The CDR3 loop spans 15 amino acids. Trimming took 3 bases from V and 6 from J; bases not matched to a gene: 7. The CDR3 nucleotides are TGCGCCAGCAGCTGGACAGGGTCCCCACCCGGGGAGCTGTTTTTT. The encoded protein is CASSWTGSPPGELFF.

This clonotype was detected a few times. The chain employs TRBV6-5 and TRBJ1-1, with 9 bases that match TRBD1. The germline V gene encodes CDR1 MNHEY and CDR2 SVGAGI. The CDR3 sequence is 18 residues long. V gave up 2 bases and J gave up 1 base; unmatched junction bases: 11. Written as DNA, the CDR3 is TGTGCCAGCAGTTACGCAACACCGGGACAGGGAGCGAACACTGAAGCTTTCTTT. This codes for CASSYATPGQGANTEAFF.

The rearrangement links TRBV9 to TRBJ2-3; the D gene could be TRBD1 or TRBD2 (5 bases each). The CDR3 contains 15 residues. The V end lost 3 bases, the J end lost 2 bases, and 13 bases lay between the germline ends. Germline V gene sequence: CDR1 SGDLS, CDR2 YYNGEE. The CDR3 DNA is TGTGCCAGCAGCGACCGGGACCGAGACACAGATACGCAGTATTTT. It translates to CASSDRDRDTDTQYF.

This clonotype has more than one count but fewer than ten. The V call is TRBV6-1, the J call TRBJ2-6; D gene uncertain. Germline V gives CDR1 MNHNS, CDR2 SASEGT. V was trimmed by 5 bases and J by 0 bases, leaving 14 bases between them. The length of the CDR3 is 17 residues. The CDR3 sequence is CASSPTGALSGANVLTF. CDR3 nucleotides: TGTGCCAGCAGTCCGACGGGTGCCCTCTCTGGGGCCAACGTCCTGACTTTC.

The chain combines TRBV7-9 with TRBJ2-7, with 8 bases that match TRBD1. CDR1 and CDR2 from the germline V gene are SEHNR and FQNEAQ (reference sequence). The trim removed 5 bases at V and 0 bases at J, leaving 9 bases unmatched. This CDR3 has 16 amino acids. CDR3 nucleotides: TGTGCCAGCAGCGATTCCCGGACAGGGAGCTCCTACGAGCAGTACTTC. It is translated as CASSDSRTGSSYEQYF. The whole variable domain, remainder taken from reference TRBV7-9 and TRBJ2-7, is DTGVSQNPRHKITKRGQNVTFRCDPISEHNRLYWYRQTLGQGPEFLTYFQNEAQLEKSRLLSDRFSAERPKGSFSTLEIQRTEQGDSAMYLCASSDSRTGSSYEQYFGPGTRLTVT.

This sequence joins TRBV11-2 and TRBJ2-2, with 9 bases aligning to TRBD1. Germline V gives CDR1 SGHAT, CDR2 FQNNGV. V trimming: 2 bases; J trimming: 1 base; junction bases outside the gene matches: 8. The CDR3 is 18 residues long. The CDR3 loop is CASSLTGGPYENTGELFF. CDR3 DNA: TGTGCCAGCAGCTTAACAGGGGGCCCCTATGAGAACACCGGGGAGCTGTTTTTT.

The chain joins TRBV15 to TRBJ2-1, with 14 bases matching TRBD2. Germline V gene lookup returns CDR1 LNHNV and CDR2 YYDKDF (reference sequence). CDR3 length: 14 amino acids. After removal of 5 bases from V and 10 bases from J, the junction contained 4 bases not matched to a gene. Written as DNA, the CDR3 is TGTGCCACCAGCGGACGGACTAGCGGGAGGGAGCAGTTCTTC. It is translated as CATSGRTSGREQFF.

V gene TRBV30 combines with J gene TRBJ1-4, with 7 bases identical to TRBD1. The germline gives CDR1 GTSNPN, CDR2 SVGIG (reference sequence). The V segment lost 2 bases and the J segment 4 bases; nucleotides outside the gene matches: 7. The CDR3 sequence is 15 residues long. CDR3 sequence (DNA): TGTGCCTGGAGTCGGAAGACAGGGTTTAATGAAAAACTGTTTTTT. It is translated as CAWSRKTGFNEKLFF.

As DNA, the CDR3 is TGTGCCAGCAGCTTTCCAGTCGGGAATGAGCAGTTCTTC. Its translation: CASSFPVGNEQFF. The chain combines TRBV7-9 with TRBJ2-1; D unresolved. Germline V gene lookup returns CDR1 SEHNR and CDR2 FQNEAQ (reference sequence). V was trimmed by 3 bases and J by 7 bases, leaving 10 bases between them. There are 13 residues in the CDR3.

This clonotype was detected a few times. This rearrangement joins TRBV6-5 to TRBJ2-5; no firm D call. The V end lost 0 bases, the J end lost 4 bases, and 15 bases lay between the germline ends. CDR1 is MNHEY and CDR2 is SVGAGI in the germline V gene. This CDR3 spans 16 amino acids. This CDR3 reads CASSYSGSAPGETQYF. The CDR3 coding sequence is TGTGCCAGCAGTTACTCCGGTTCTGCTCCGGGAGAGACCCAGTACTTC.

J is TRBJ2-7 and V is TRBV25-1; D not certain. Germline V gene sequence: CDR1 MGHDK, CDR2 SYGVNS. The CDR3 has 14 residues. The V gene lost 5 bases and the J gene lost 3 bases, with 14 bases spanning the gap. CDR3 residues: CASSSGMVFYEQYF. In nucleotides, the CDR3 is TGTGCCAGCAGTAGTGGTATGGTTTTCTACGAGCAGTACTTC.

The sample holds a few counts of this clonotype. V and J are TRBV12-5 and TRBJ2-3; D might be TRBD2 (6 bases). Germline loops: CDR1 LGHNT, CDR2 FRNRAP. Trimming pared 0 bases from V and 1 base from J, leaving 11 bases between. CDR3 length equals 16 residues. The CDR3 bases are TGTGCTAGTGGTTTGGTAACTAGCAGTCGCACAGATACGCAGTATTTT. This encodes CASGLVTSSRTDTQYF.

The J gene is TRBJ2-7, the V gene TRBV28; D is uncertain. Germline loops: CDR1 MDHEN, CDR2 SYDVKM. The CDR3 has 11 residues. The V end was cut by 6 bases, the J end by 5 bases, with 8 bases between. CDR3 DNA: TGTGCCAGCAGACAAGTAAACGAGCAGTACTTC. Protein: CASRQVNEQYF. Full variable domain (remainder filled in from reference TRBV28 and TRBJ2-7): DVKVTQSSRYLVKRTGEKVFLECVQDMDHENMFWYRQDPGLGLRLIYFSYDVKMKEKGDIPEGYSVSREKKERFSLILESASTNQTSMYLCASRQVNEQYFGPGTRLTVT.

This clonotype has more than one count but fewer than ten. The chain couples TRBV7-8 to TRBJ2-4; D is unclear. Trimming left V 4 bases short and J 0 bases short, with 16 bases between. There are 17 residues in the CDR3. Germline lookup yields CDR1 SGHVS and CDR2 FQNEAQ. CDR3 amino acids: CASSYRGFELAKNIQYF. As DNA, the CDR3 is TGTGCCAGCAGCTATCGTGGGTTTGAGTTAGCCAAAAACATTCAGTACTTC.

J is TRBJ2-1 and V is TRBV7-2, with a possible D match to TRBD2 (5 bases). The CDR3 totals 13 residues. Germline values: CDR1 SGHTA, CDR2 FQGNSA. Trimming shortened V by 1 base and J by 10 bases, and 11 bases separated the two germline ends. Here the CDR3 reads CASSLDPSREQFF. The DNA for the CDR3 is TGTGCCAGCAGCTTAGATCCTAGCAGGGAGCAGTTCTTC. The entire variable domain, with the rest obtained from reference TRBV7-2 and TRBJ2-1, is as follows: GAGVSQSPSNKVTEKGKDVELRCDPISGHTALYWYRQSLGQGLEFLIYFQGNSAPDKSGLPSDRFSAERTGGSVSTLTIQRTQQEDSAVYLCASSLDPSREQFFGPGTRLTVL.

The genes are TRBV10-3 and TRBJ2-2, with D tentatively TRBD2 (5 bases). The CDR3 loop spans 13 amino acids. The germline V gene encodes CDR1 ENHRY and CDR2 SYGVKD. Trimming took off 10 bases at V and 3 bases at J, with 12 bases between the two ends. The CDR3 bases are TGTGCCAGGGCTGCGGGCTACACCGGGGAGCTGTTTTTT. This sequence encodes CARAAGYTGELFF.

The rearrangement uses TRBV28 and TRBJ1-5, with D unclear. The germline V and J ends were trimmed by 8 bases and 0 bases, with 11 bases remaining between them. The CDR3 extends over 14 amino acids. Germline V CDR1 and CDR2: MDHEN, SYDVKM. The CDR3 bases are TGTGCCAGCGGGGTGTGGTCTAGCAATCAGCCCCAGCATTTT. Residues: CASGVWSSNQPQHF.

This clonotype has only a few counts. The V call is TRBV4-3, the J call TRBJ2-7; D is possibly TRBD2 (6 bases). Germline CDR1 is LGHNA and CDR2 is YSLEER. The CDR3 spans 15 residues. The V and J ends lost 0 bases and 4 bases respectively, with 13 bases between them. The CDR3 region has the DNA TGCGCCAGCAGCCAAGATGAGGAAGCGGGTTACGAGCAGTACTTC. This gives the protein CASSQDEEAGYEQYF.

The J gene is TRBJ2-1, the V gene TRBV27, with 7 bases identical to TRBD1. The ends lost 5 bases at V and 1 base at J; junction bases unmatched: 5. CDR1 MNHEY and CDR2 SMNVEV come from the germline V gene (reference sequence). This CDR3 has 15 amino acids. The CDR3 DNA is TGTGCCAGCAGTAAAGGGACAGCTTCCTACAATGAGCAGTTCTTC. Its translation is CASSKGTASYNEQFF.

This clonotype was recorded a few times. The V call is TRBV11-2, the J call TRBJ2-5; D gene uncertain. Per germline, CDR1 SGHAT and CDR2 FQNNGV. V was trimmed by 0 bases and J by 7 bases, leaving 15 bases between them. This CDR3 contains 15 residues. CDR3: CASSLEHNPMGTQYF. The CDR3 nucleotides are TGTGCCAGCAGCTTAGAACATAATCCAATGGGGACCCAGTACTTC.

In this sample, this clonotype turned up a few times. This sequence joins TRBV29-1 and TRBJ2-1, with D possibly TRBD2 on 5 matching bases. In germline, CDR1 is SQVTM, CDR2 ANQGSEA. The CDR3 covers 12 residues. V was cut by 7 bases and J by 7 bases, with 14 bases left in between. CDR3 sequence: CSGGPVGNEQFF. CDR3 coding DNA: TGCAGCGGAGGGCCAGTTGGGAATGAGCAGTTCTTC.